These T cell receptor beta chains were read from a single sample in a study of cytomegalovirus exposure and HLA in healthy donors. Some clones are missing from TCRdb's copy, which holds only in-frame ones; the method was immunoSEQ multiplex PCR. Found here are roughly 120,000 clones, around 85% of them singletons; the top ten hold 1.5% to 2%. Sequencing was performed on PBMCs. The receptors come from a man aged 40-55 years in good health and CMV-seronegative. CDR3s include the opening cysteine and the closing phenylalanine or tryptophan. The D gene is left open where the match is weak. Some rows mark clone size as missing; the rest say once, few, many or name a class of expanded clone.

clone_size	d_call	j_call	v_call	cdr3_nt	cdr3_aa
.	TRBD1	TRBJ1-1	TRBV5-8	TGTGCCAGCAGCCGACAGGGGAACACTGAAGCTTTCTTT	CASSRQGNTEAFF
.	.	TRBJ1-4	TRBV5-5	TGTGCCAGCAGCCCACTACCAGGGTATAATGAAAAACTGTTTTTT	CASSPLPGYNEKLFF
.	.	TRBJ2-7	TRBV14	TGTGCCAGCAGCCAGCTGGGCAGGGGGGTCGAGCAGTACTTC	CASSQLGRGVEQYF
.	.	TRBJ2-2	TRBV5-4	TGTGCCAGCAGCGCGGGGACAGTGTCCACCGGGGAGCTGTTTTTT	CASSAGTVSTGELFF
.	TRBD1	TRBJ2-6	TRBV5-4	TGTGCCAGCAGCTTGGGGGCCGGGACAGGGCGCTCTGGGGCCAACGTCCTGACTTTC	CASSLGAGTGRSGANVLTF
.	TRBD1	TRBJ2-5	TRBV28	TGTGCCAGCAGCCAAACAGGGGCCCAAGAGACCCAGTACTTC	CASSQTGAQETQYF
.	.	TRBJ1-5	TRBV19	TGTGCCAGTAGTATAGTGGCAAGTCAGCCCCAGCATTTT	CASSIVASQPQHF
.	.	TRBJ1-1	TRBV28	TGTGCCAGCAGTTGGGGCGGTGGGGCTTTCTTT	CASSWGGGAFF
once	.	TRBJ2-3	TRBV7-8	TGTGCCAGCAGCCCGTCGGGAGATACGCAGTATTTT	CASSPSGDTQYF
.	.	TRBJ1-2	TRBV29-1	TGCAGCGTCTCAGGGGCCTATGGCTACACCTTC	CSVSGAYGYTF
.	.	TRBJ2-6	TRBV5-1	TGCGCCAGCAAGCTTGGGGGGAGCTCTGGGGCCAACGTCCTGACTTTC	CASKLGGSSGANVLTF
.	TRBD1	TRBJ1-2	TRBV6-1	TGTGCTAGTAGCGGGGAGGGGGCAGAATATGGCTACACCTTC	CASSGEGAEYGYTF
.	TRBD1	TRBJ1-5	TRBV5-1	TGCGCCAGCAGCCAAACGACAGGGGTCGACAATCAGCCCCAGCATTTT	CASSQTTGVDNQPQHF
once	.	TRBJ1-3	TRBV30	TGTGCCTGGAGTGTACCCCGAATTGGGGCATCTGGAAACACCATATATTTT	CAWSVPRIGASGNTIYF
.	.	TRBJ2-2	TRBV2	TGTGCCAGCTGGCCCACAATCGTCACCGGGGAGCTGTTTTTT	CASWPTIVTGELFF
.	TRBD2	TRBJ2-1	TRBV6-6	TGTGCCAGCAGCTCAGCGGGGGGCTCCTACAATGAGCAGTTCTTC	CASSSAGGSYNEQFF
.	.	TRBJ1-3	TRBV28	TGTGCCACTCGGGGTAGCACCATATATTTT	CATRGSTIYF
.	TRBD1	TRBJ2-1	TRBV6-5	TGTGCCAGCAGGCTCCGGGACAGGTTCTACAATGAGCAGTTCTTC	CASRLRDRFYNEQFF
.	TRBD2	TRBJ2-7	TRBV5-4	TGTGCCAGCAGCACCGCGGGGGGGAGTTACGAGCAGTACTTC	CASSTAGGSYEQYF
.	.	TRBJ1-3	TRBV18	TGTGCCAGCTCACCACCGGACAGATCCTATGGAAACACCATATATTTT	CASSPPDRSYGNTIYF
few	TRBD2	TRBJ2-7	TRBV4-1	TGCGCCAGCAGCGCTAGCGGGGGTTACGAGCAGTACTTC	CASSASGGYEQYF
.	.	TRBJ2-2	TRBV27	TGTGCCAGCAGAGCAGCCCAATTAAGCGCCGGGGAGCTGTTTTTT	CASRAAQLSAGELFF
.	.	TRBJ1-4	TRBV18	TGTGCCAGCTCATTAGAGGGTGAAAAACTGTTTTTT	CASSLEGEKLFF
.	.	TRBJ2-6	TRBV2	TGTGCCAGCAGGGAACAGGGATCCGGGGCCAACGTCCTGACTTTC	CASREQGSGANVLTF
.	.	TRBJ2-3	TRBV5-1	TGCGCCAGCAGCTTGGACAGGGCTACCACAGATACGCAGTATTTT	CASSLDRATTDTQYF
.	.	TRBJ1-2	TRBV2	TGTGCCAGCAGTGAAAGGGGTCGCTATGGCTACACCTTC	CASSERGRYGYTF
.	.	TRBJ1-1	TRBV6-6	TGTGCCAGCAGACTTAGACAGGACTGGAACACTGAAGCTTTCTTT	CASRLRQDWNTEAFF
few	.	TRBJ1-1	TRBV19	TGTGCCAGTAGCCTCCCCGGGTTTGTAGCTTTCTTT	CASSLPGFVAFF
.	.	TRBJ1-6	TRBV28	TGTGCCAGCTCCAAGGAGGGTAGGCAGTCACCCCTCCACTTT	CASSKEGRQSPLHF
.	.	TRBJ2-7	TRBV29-1	TGCAGCGTTGTTCCGTATCCCGGTTCAGAGCAGTACTTC	CSVVPYPGSEQYF
.	TRBD1	TRBJ1-6	TRBV6-5	TGTGCCAGCAGTTACTATGGACAGGGATCAGATTCACCCCTCCACTTT	CASSYYGQGSDSPLHF
.	TRBD2	TRBJ2-1	TRBV6-1	TGTGCCAGCAGTGAAGTCGGGGGGGGGATAGATGAGCAGTTCTTC	CASSEVGGGIDEQFF
.	.	TRBJ1-4	TRBV30	TGTGCCTGGAGTGTTGATGGGACTCTGAATGAAAAACTGTTTTTT	CAWSVDGTLNEKLFF
.	.	TRBJ2-5	TRBV6-6	TGTGCCAGCAGTTACGAGCGTATAAACCAAGAGACCCAGTACTTC	CASSYERINQETQYF
.	.	TRBJ2-3	TRBV6-5	TGTGCCAGCAGTTACTCCGCCAGGGCTAGCACAGATACGCAGTATTTT	CASSYSARASTDTQYF
.	TRBD2	TRBJ2-4	TRBV5-1	TGCGCCAGCAGCGAGGGAGGGACGGCCAAAAACATTCAGTACTTC	CASSEGGTAKNIQYF
.	.	TRBJ1-6	TRBV11-1	TGTGCCAGCAGCCGACAGGCTTCACCCCTCCACTTT	CASSRQASPLHF
.	.	TRBJ1-2	TRBV5-1	TGCGCCAGCAGCCAAACCCCGACAGGCGGGCTTAACTATGGCTACACCTTC	CASSQTPTGGLNYGYTF
.	.	TRBJ2-7	TRBV5-1	TGCGCCAGCAGCCATGGGGCAGGGGCTGTCTACGAGCAGTACTTC	CASSHGAGAVYEQYF
.	TRBD1	TRBJ1-5	TRBV14	TGTGCCAGCAGTCAAACAGGGGGACAGCCCCAGCATTTT	CASSQTGGQPQHF
.	TRBD2	TRBJ2-5	TRBV5-1	TGCGCCAGCAGCTTGAATAGCGGGGGGCTCGGAGAGACCCAGTACTTC	CASSLNSGGLGETQYF
.	.	TRBJ1-2	TRBV5-1	TGCGCCAGCAGCTTGGCAGGGGTGGCGGGCTACACCTTC	CASSLAGVAGYTF
.	.	TRBJ1-1	TRBV5-1	TGCGCCAGCAGCTCCCAGGGCGCGAACACTGAAGCTTTCTTT	CASSSQGANTEAFF
once	.	TRBJ2-7	TRBV6-1	TGTGCCAGCTGGGGAGGCGGCTACGAGCAGTACTTC	CASWGGGYEQYF
.	TRBD1	TRBJ2-5	TRBV2	TGTGCCAGCTCCCGTAGCCTGGGACAGGGCGGGGGCCAAGAGACCCAGTACTTC	CASSRSLGQGGGQETQYF